Listed here is a single T cell receptor beta chain. Per germline, CDR1 SGHDT and CDR2 YYEEEE. V gave up 4 bases and J gave up 7 bases, with 9 bases separating them. The CDR3 extends over 12 amino acids. Profiled with immunoSEQ multiplex PCR; TCRdb holds only in-frame clones, not every one. The sample lists 43,000 or so clones, over 70% occurring once. The data stem from a study of blood T cell repertoires in COVID-19. The overall study: Collection of acute and convalescent COVID-19 samples took place in the United States, Italy and Spain. Sample material is recorded as cDNA or gDNA derived from T cells, B-cell-depleted T cells, or PBMCs.

The J gene is TRBJ1-5, the V gene TRBV5-6; possible D gene TRBD1, 6 bases. The material sequenced was peripheral blood. The receptor was derived from a woman in her sixties or seventies with acute or convalescent COVID-19. CDR3 residues: CASSVQGQPQHF. CDR3 DNA: TGTGCCAGCAGCGTACAGGGCCAGCCCCAGCATTTT.